The following is a T cell receptor beta chain sequence with its context. The germline CDR1 and CDR2 sequences are MNHEY and SVGAGI. V dropped 0 bases and J dropped 9 bases, with 18 bases sitting between them. The CDR3 is 16 amino acids. Original analysis: Amplification of reference gene primers provided the estimated nucleated cell counts. The assay was immunoSEQ multiplex PCR, and TCRdb's table has in-frame clones only and misses some. V, J and clone size are those of that table, while D and trimming were read from the DNA. This table has about 91,000 clones, 88% appearing once. The sample is drawn from a study of blood T cell repertoires in COVID-19. Overall study context: Some COVID-19 samples were acute and others convalescent; all came from the United States, Italy and Spain. T cells, B-cell-depleted T cells, or PBMCs provided the cDNA or gDNA that served as material.

The receptor's source is a woman of 80 years or more with active COVID-19. The gene calls are TRBV6-5 and TRBJ2-1; D is possibly TRBD2 (6 bases). The sequenced sample consisted of peripheral blood. CDR3 loop: CASSYSIGGERVEQFF. DNA for the CDR3: TGTGCCAGCAGTTACTCGATTGGCGGGGAAAGGGTTGAGCAGTTCTTC.